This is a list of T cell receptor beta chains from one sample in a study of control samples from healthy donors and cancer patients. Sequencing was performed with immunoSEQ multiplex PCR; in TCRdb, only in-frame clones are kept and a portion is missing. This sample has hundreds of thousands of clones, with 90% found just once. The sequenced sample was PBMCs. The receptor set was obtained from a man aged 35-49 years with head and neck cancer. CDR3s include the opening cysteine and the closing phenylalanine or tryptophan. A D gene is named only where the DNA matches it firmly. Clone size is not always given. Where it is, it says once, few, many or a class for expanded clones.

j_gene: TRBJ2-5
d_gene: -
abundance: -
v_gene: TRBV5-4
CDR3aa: CASSQTGTKETQYF
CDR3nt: TGTGCCAGCAGTCAAACCGGGACAAAAGAGACCCAGTACTTC

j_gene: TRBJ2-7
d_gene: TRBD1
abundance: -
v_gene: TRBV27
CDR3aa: CASSAGTGFSSYEQYF
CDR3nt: TGTGCCAGCAGTGCGGGGACAGGTTTTAGCTCCTACGAGCAGTACTTC

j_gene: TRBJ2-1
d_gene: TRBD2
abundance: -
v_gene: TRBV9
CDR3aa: CASSVESGGRLYNEQFF
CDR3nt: TGTGCCAGCAGCGTAGAGTCGGGGGGGCGACTTTACAATGAGCAGTTCTTC

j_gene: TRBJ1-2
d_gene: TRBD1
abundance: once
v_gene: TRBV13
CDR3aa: CASSQRDREKRAF
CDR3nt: TGTGCCAGCAGCCAAAGGGACAGGGAAAAGCGGGCCTTC

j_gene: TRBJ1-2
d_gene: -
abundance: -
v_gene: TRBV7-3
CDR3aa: CASSTSRETGGYTF
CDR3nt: TGTGCCAGCAGCACGTCGCGGGAGACGGGTGGCTACACCTTC

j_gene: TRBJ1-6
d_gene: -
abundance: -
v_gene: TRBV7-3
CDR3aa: CASSLSDRSSSYNSPLHF
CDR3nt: TGTGCCAGCAGCTTATCTGACAGGAGCAGCTCCTATAATTCACCCCTCCACTTT

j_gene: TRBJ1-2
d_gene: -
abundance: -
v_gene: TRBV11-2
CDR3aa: CASSLMAANPYGYTF
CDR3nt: TGTGCCAGCAGCTTAATGGCAGCCAATCCTTATGGCTACACCTTC

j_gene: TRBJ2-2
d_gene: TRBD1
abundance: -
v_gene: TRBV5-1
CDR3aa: CATTGDVTGELFF
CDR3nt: TGCGCCACGACAGGGGACGTCACCGGGGAGCTGTTTTTT

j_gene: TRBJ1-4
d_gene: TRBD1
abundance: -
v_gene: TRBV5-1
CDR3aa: CASSERQGPNEKLFF
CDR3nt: TGCGCCAGCAGCGAGCGACAGGGTCCTAATGAAAAACTGTTTTTT

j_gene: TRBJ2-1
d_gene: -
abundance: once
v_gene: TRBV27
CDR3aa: CASSTIMDEQFF
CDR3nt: TGTGCCAGCAGCACAATTATGGATGAGCAGTTCTTC

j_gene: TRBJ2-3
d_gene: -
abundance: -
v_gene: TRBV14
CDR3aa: CASSPALGTDTQYF
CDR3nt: TGTGCCAGCAGCCCCGCCTTAGGCACAGATACGCAGTATTTT

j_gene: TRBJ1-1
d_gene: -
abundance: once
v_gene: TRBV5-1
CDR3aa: CASQTDLWAEAFF
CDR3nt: TGCGCCAGTCAGACAGATCTTTGGGCTGAAGCTTTCTTT

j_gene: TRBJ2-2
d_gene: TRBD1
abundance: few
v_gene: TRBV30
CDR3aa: CAWQNRGVGTGELFF
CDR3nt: TGTGCCTGGCAGAACAGGGGGGTGGGGACCGGGGAGCTGTTTTTT

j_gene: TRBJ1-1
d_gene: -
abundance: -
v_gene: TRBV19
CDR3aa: CASSILGLTEAFF
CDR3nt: TGTGCCAGTAGTATTTTGGGACTCACTGAAGCTTTCTTT

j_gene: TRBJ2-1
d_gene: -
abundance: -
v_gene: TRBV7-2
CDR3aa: CASSLGAPGSSSYNEQFF
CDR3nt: TGTGCCAGCAGCTTGGGGGCCCCGGGGTCAAGCTCCTACAATGAGCAGTTCTTC

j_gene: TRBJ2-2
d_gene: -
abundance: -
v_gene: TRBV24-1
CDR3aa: CATDGGGRTGELFF
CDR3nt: TGTGCCACTGACGGAGGGGGCCGCACCGGGGAGCTGTTTTTT

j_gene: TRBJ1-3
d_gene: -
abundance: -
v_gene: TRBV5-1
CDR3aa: CASSLAGREARNTIYF
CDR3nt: TGCGCCAGCAGCTTGGCCGGAAGGGAAGCGAGAAACACCATATATTTT

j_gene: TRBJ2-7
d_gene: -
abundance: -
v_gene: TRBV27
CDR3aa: CASRKTGTGNYYEQYF
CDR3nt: TGTGCCAGCAGAAAGACGGGGACGGGGAACTACTACGAGCAGTACTTC

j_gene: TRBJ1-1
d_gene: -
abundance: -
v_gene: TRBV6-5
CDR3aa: CASSPAGNTEAFF
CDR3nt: TGTGCCAGCTCCCCCGCGGGGAACACTGAAGCTTTCTTT

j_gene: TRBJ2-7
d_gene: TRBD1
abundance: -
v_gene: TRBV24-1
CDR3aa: CATSSGQGYEQYF
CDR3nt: TGTGCCACCAGTTCGGGACAGGGCTACGAGCAGTACTTC

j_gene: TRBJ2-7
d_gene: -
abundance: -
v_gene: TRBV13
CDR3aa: CASSLGQAHYEQYF
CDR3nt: TGTGCCAGCAGCTTAGGGCAGGCCCACTACGAGCAGTACTTC

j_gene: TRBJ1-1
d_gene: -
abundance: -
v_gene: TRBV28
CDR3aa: CASTLRRGGSGAEAFF
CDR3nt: TGTGCCAGCACCCTTCGGCGGGGGGGATCCGGGGCTGAAGCTTTCTTT

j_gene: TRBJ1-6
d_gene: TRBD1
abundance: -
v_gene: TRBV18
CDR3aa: CASSPGTGGSYNSPLHF
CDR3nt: TGTGCCAGCTCACCAGGGACAGGGGGCTCCTATAATTCACCCCTCCACTTT

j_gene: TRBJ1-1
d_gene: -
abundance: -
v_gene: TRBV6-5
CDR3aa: CASGQGRNTEAFF
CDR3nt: TGTGCCAGCGGTCAGGGGAGGAACACTGAAGCTTTCTTT

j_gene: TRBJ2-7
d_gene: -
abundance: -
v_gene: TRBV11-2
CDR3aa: CASSRGREQYF
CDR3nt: TGTGCCAGCAGCCGGGGCAGAGAGCAGTACTTC